This T cell receptor beta chain was profiled in a study of post-analysis software for immune sequencing data. Whole-study context: Disease trajectories encompassed relapsing-remitting, secondary progressive and progressive-relapsing multiple sclerosis. General observations from the study: Batch-mates among the samples co-clustered strongly by F measure. When patients were compared with controls, four or five TRBV segments were more frequent, TRBV5-6, TRBV5-1 and TRBV20-1 among them.

Of note for this clonotype: What it binds is unknown.

Unique molecular identifiers featured in each of the TCR beta cDNA libraries. cDNA molecules numbering about half a million came from around 0.96 to 9.9 million T cells. Via MiXCR, TCRdb re-called the PCR reads, giving one row per CDR3 protein. The sample shows about 200,000 distinct CDR3 sequences, roughly 28% of them seen only once. CDR1 KGHSY and CDR2 FQNENV come from the germline V gene. V lost 5 bases, J lost 1 base, and 8 bases lay in between. The CDR3 consists of 13 residues. The source material was blood. V usage is TRBV16 and J usage is TRBJ1-1; possibly TRBD1 for D (5 bases). This sequence originates from a girl aged 2-17 years with multiple sclerosis. CDR3 sequence (DNA): TGTGCCAGCAGCTCCGACAGGAACACTGAAGCTTTCTTT. Protein product: CASSSDRNTEAFF.